These 20 T cell receptor beta chains were all obtained from the same sample, sequenced in a study of blood T cell repertoires in COVID-19. Measured with immunoSEQ multiplex PCR; TCRdb has only the in-frame clones, and not every one. The table includes 150,000 or so clones, roughly 89% detected once. Material for sequencing was peripheral blood. These TCRs come from a man aged 55 to 70 with COVID-19, enrolled during active disease.

The CDR3 reads CATSPGAGEGYTF. The CDR3 nucleotides read TGTGCCACCAGCCCCGGGGCAGGGGAAGGCTACACCTTC. The chain uses TRBV24-1 and TRBJ1-2, with D possibly TRBD1 on 6 matching bases. V lost 7 bases and J lost 8, with 16 bases in between. CDR1 KGHDR and CDR2 SFDVKD come from the germline V gene. This CDR3 region has 13 residues.

The V gene is TRBV5-5, the J gene TRBJ1-2; D not certain. The CDR3 spans 14 residues. Trimming took off 0 bases at V and 8 bases at J, with 14 bases between the two ends. CDR1 is SGHKS and CDR2 is YYEKEE in the germline V gene (reference sequence). Written as DNA, the CDR3 is TGTGCCAGCAGCTTGGAAGGAGTGCTATACGGCTACACCTTC. It translates to CASSLEGVLYGYTF.

This clone has just one count. This sequence joins TRBV4-3 and TRBJ2-5, with TRBD1 matching over 8 bases. The ends lost 1 base at V and 1 base at J; junction bases unmatched: 2. The germline gives CDR1 LGHNA, CDR2 YSLEER. The CDR3 is 15 residues long. The CDR3 loop is CASSQGDRTQETQYF. DNA of the CDR3: TGCGCCAGCAGCCAAGGGGACAGGACCCAAGAGACCCAGTACTTC.

This clone was seen only once. The chain uses TRBV5-5 and TRBJ1-5; possibly TRBD1 for D (5 bases). CDR3 length: 12 amino acids. Trimming took 0 bases from V and 8 from J, leaving 6 bases between them. Germline CDR1 SGHKS, CDR2 YYEKEE (reference sequence). The CDR3 loop reads CASSLEGKPQHF. DNA of the CDR3: TGTGCCAGCAGCTTGGAGGGGAAGCCCCAGCATTTT.

The CDR3 spells CAISEDRERNTIYF. CDR3 in DNA: TGTGCCATCAGTGAGGATAGGGAGCGGAACACCATATATTTT. V and J are TRBV10-3 and TRBJ1-3; D uncertain. V lost 2 bases, J lost 7 bases, and 12 bases lay in between. The V gene's germline CDR1 is ENHRY and CDR2 SYGVKD. CDR3 length: 14 residues.

This sequence joins TRBV7-3 and TRBJ2-5, with a tentative D call TRBD2 (6 bases). The CDR3 extends over 14 amino acids. Trimming shortened V by 2 bases and J by 1 base, and 8 bases separated the two germline ends. Germline V CDR1 and CDR2: SGHTA, FQGTGA. The CDR3 is CASSLGGSQETQYF. The CDR3 DNA is TGTGCCAGCAGCTTAGGAGGGTCCCAAGAGACCCAGTACTTC.

V usage is TRBV9 and J usage is TRBJ1-1; D perhaps matches TRBD1 (5 bases). The germline gives CDR1 SGDLS, CDR2 YYNGEE. V lost 0 bases to trimming and J lost 4 bases, with 13 bases between them. The CDR3 contains 15 residues. CDR3 nucleotides: TGTGCCAGCAGCGTAGGGGGCAGACAGACCACTGAAGCTTTCTTT. It is translated as CASSVGGRQTTEAFF.

The chain joins TRBV5-1 to TRBJ1-2, with TRBD1 as a possible D gene (5 bases). The CDR3 is made up of 14 amino acids. V was cut by 6 bases and J by 0 bases, with 12 bases left in between. Looked up from germline, CDR1 is SGHRS and CDR2 is YFSETQ. The CDR3 spells CASNADSANYGYTF. DNA for the CDR3: TGCGCCAGCAACGCCGACAGCGCTAACTATGGCTACACCTTC.

Only one count was recorded for this clone. The chain carries TRBV19 and TRBJ1-1; no clear D gene. The V gene's germline CDR1 is LNHDA and CDR2 SQIVND (reference sequence). This CDR3 has 14 residues. Trimming pared 5 bases from V and 1 base from J, leaving 11 bases between. The CDR3: CASSPYGQNTEAFF. CDR3 sequence (DNA): TGTGCCAGTAGTCCTTATGGCCAGAACACTGAAGCTTTCTTT.

The genes are TRBV29-1 and TRBJ2-5, with 9 bases identical to TRBD1. CDR1 is SQVTM, CDR2 ANQGSEA, per germline. V was clipped by 6 bases and J by 2 bases; unmatched bases: 7. This CDR3 has 14 residues. The CDR3 DNA follows: TGCAGCGTCGCAAGTGACAGGGGGCAAGAGACCCAGTACTTC. This sequence encodes CSVASDRGQETQYF. Filled out from reference TRBV29-1 and TRBJ2-5, the complete variable domain reads SAVISQKPSRDICQRGTSLTIQCQVDSQVTMMFWYRQQPGQSLTLIATANQGSEATYESGFVIDKFPISRPNLTFSTLTVSNMSPEDSSIYLCSVASDRGQETQYFGPGTRLLVL.

V gene TRBV28 combines with J gene TRBJ1-4, with a tentative D call TRBD1 (5 bases). The CDR3 covers 14 residues. V was trimmed by 5 bases and J by 4 bases, leaving 11 bases between them. Per the germline V gene, CDR1 is MDHEN and CDR2 is SYDVKM. The DNA of the CDR3 is TGTGCCAGCAGTCCAACAGGAGTTAATGAAAAACTGTTTTTT. Protein product: CASSPTGVNEKLFF.

The chain is built from TRBV6-5 and TRBJ1-5, with 7 bases matching TRBD1. Germline V CDR1 and CDR2: MNHEY, SVGAGI. V shed 0 bases, J shed 5 bases, and the junction held 1 base outside the gene matches. There are 14 residues in the CDR3. CDR3 sequence reads: CASSYSTGYQPQHF. DNA of the CDR3: TGTGCCAGCAGTTACTCGACAGGGTATCAGCCCCAGCATTTT.

The chain links TRBV7-8 to TRBJ1-3; D not certain. From germline, CDR1 is SGHVS and CDR2 FQNEAQ. The CDR3 has 16 amino acids. The ends were cut back, 2 bases at V and 4 bases at J, with 15 bases in the middle. CDR3 DNA: TGTGCCAGCAGCTTATCACCGCCGGGGTCAGGAAACACCATATATTTT. It is translated as CASSLSPPGSGNTIYF.

The chain joins TRBV6-5 to TRBJ1-3; tentatively, D is TRBD1 (6 bases). This CDR3 has 15 residues. Germline loops: CDR1 MNHEY, CDR2 SVGAGI. V was pared by 4 bases and J by 0 bases, with 10 bases between. CDR3 sequence reads: CASSFGQNSGNTIYF. The CDR3 DNA is TGTGCCAGCAGTTTCGGACAGAACTCTGGAAACACCATATATTTT.

This clone has just a few counts. This chain joins TRBV30 and TRBJ1-2; TRBD1 is a possible D gene (5 bases). The ends were cut back, 2 bases at V and 3 bases at J, with 13 bases in the middle. The CDR3 has 14 residues. The germline CDR1 and CDR2 sequences are GTSNPN and SVGIG (reference sequence). The CDR3 reads CAWSLTGPYYGYTF. The DNA for the CDR3 is TGTGCCTGGAGTCTAACAGGTCCCTACTATGGCTACACCTTC.

This chain joins TRBV6-6 and TRBJ1-4, with TRBD1 identical over 10 bases. V trimming: 5 bases; J trimming: 5 bases; junction bases outside the gene matches: 14. The CDR3 consists of 18 residues. CDR1 is MNHNY and CDR2 is SVGAGI in the germline V gene (reference sequence). CDR3 sequence reads: CASSRVRTGGLVNEKLFF. The CDR3 DNA reads TGTGCCAGCAGTCGGGTTAGGACAGGGGGACTCGTAAATGAAAAACTGTTTTTT.

The chain employs TRBV5-1 and TRBJ2-2; 15 bases fit TRBD2. Losses at the gene ends were 1 base for V and 3 bases for J; bases not matched to a gene: 7. The CDR3 contains 19 residues. From germline, CDR1 is SGHRS and CDR2 YFSETQ. The CDR3 DNA sequence: TGCGCCAGCAGCTTGCGACCGGGACTAGCGGGGGGCGACACCGGGGAGCTGTTTTTT. As protein: CASSLRPGLAGGDTGELFF.

The gene calls are TRBV27 and TRBJ1-1; a possible D gene is TRBD1 (6 bases). This CDR3 is 20 amino acids long. Trimming left V 6 bases short and J 0 bases short, with 29 bases between. CDR1 and CDR2 from the germline V gene are MNHEY and SMNVEV (reference sequence). CDR3 in amino acids: CASSPSDSSPRKNMNTEAFF. The CDR3 coding sequence is TGTGCCAGCAGCCCCTCGGACAGTTCTCCCAGGAAGAACATGAACACTGAAGCTTTCTTT.

This rearrangement joins TRBV19 to TRBJ2-2, with 7 bases that match TRBD1. V dropped 1 base and J dropped 4; count of bases not matched to a gene: 6. The CDR3 runs to 16 residues. The germline V gene has CDR1 LNHDA and CDR2 SQIVND (reference sequence). The CDR3 sequence is CASSIVGGSGTGELFF. CDR3 DNA: TGTGCCAGTAGTATAGTAGGGGGCTCGGGCACCGGGGAGCTGTTTTTT.

V and J are TRBV12-3 or TRBV12-4 and TRBJ2-3; D is undetermined. Trimming took off 7 bases at V and 1 base at J, with 9 bases between the two ends. This CDR3 spans 13 amino acids. CDR3 coding DNA: TGTGCCAGCAAGAGGCTACGCACAGATACGCAGTATTTT. This encodes CASKRLRTDTQYF.